The 19 T cell receptor beta chains listed next were all sequenced from one sample in a study of somatic mutations in cytotoxic T cells in rheumatoid arthritis. Using immunoSEQ multiplex PCR, the repertoire was profiled, and TCRdb retains in-frame clones only, with some absent. This sample has approximately 7,000 clones; 60% occur once, and the top ten carry about 25%. Sequencing was carried out using CD8+ T cells sorted from blood. All receptors derive from a woman aged 40 to 55 in good health.

The chain is built from TRBV19 and TRBJ1-1; D is undetermined. Germline assignment: CDR1 LNHDA and CDR2 SQIVND (reference sequence). The CDR3 is made up of 13 amino acids. V was cut by 10 bases and J by 2 bases, with 14 bases left in between. The chain's CDR3 is CATALTENTEAFF. The DNA of the CDR3 is TGTGCCACCGCTCTCACCGAAAACACTGAAGCTTTCTTT.

The chain has TRBV30 and TRBJ1-1; the D gene is possibly TRBD1 (6 bases). Germline CDR1 reads GTSNPN; CDR2 reads SVGIG (reference sequence). With 4 bases removed from V and 10 bases from J, the gap between germline ends came to 16 bases. This CDR3 contains 12 residues. For the CDR3, the DNA is TGTGCCTGGACCGAAACGGGAGGGGGAGCTTTCTTT. It codes for CAWTETGGGAFF.

The V call is TRBV7-6, the J call TRBJ2-1; D gene ambiguous. This CDR3 spans 13 amino acids. Germline CDR1 reads SGHVS; CDR2 reads FNYEAQ. Trimming took 1 base from V and 4 from J, leaving 5 bases between them. CDR3 residues: CASSLVSYNEQFF. The CDR3 coding sequence is TGTGCCAGCAGCTTAGTGTCGTACAATGAGCAGTTCTTC.

This sequence joins TRBV4-2 and TRBJ2-7, with 7 bases that match TRBD2. Looked up from germline, CDR1 is LGHNA and CDR2 is YNFKEQ. The trim removed 0 bases at V and 6 bases at J, leaving 17 bases unmatched. CDR3 length: 18 amino acids. CDR3 protein: CASSQELDGRNILGEQYF. The CDR3 nucleotides read TGTGCCAGCAGCCAAGAATTAGACGGGAGGAACATTTTAGGCGAGCAGTACTTC.

The chain carries TRBV7-8 and TRBJ2-3; D is uncertain. Trimming stripped 1 base from V and 2 bases from J, with 4 bases between. Germline CDR1 is SGHVS and CDR2 is FQNEAQ. This CDR3 comprises 13 residues. The CDR3 DNA reads TGTGCCAGCAGCTTAGTCCCCACAGATACGCAGTATTTT. This sequence encodes CASSLVPTDTQYF.

V usage is TRBV10-1 and J usage is TRBJ2-1; D is possibly TRBD2 (5 bases). Trimming shortened V by 0 bases and J by 3 bases, and 12 bases separated the two germline ends. This CDR3 contains 16 residues. The germline CDR1 and CDR2 sequences are WNHNN and SYGVQD (reference sequence). The CDR3 reads CASSESGLADYNEQFF. The CDR3 bases are TGCGCCAGCAGTGAGTCTGGGCTAGCCGACTACAATGAGCAGTTCTTC.

CDR3 sequence (DNA): TGCGCCAGCAGCGACAGCGGGTCCCCCTACAATGAGCAGTTCTTC. It is translated as CASSDSGSPYNEQFF. The J gene is TRBJ2-1, the V gene TRBV10-2, with a weak D call TRBD2 (6 bases). The CDR3 length is 15 residues. Trimming cost V 6 bases and J 2 bases, with 14 bases left between them. CDR1 and CDR2 from the germline V gene are WSHSY and SAAADI.

This rearrangement joins TRBV6-5 to TRBJ2-7; D gene ambiguous. The V gene's germline CDR1 is MNHEY and CDR2 SVGAGI. This CDR3 has 14 amino acids. Trimming removed 4 bases from V and 4 bases from J, with 14 bases in between. CDR3 nucleotides: TGTGCCAGCAGTTTTGGCAGGTTCGGTTACGAGCAGTACTTC. Residues: CASSFGRFGYEQYF.

This rearrangement joins TRBV5-6 to TRBJ2-1; perhaps TRBD1 as D (5 bases). Trimming took off 0 bases at V and 7 bases at J, with 8 bases between the two ends. The CDR3 loop spans 13 amino acids. Germline V gives CDR1 SGHDT, CDR2 YYEEEE. The CDR3 sequence: CASSLEPGNEQFF. The CDR3, as DNA: TGTGCCAGCAGCTTGGAGCCAGGGAATGAGCAGTTCTTC.

This rearrangement joins TRBV4-1 to TRBJ1-4, with D perhaps matching TRBD1 (6 bases). There are 16 residues in the CDR3. The germline gives CDR1 MGHRA, CDR2 YSYEKL. V gave up 0 bases and J gave up 3 bases, with 11 bases separating them. This chain's CDR3 is CASSQDRRGSNEKLFF. CDR3 sequence (DNA): TGCGCCAGCAGCCAAGATCGGAGGGGGTCTAATGAAAAACTGTTTTTT.

The chain employs TRBV27 and TRBJ2-1; D is uncertain. V was shortened by 3 bases and J by 7 bases, with 10 bases between the two germline ends. The CDR3 runs 13 residues. Germline CDR1 MNHEY, CDR2 SMNVEV (reference sequence). The CDR3 loop is CASSFAALNEQFF. In DNA form, the CDR3 reads TGTGCCAGCAGTTTCGCCGCCCTGAATGAGCAGTTCTTC.

The chain has TRBV5-6 and TRBJ1-2; 10 positions match TRBD1. Germline V gene lookup returns CDR1 SGHDT and CDR2 YYEEEE. CDR3 length: 16 amino acids. The trim removed 3 bases at V and 3 bases at J, leaving 8 bases unmatched. The CDR3 region has the DNA TGTGCCAGCAGCTCCTACGAAGGACAGGGGGACTATGGCTACACCTTC. Translated: CASSSYEGQGDYGYTF.

This chain uses TRBV5-1 with TRBJ2-5; D gene uncertain. CDR1 is SGHRS, CDR2 YFSETQ, per germline. CDR3 length: 15 residues. The V and J ends lost 2 bases and 5 bases respectively, with 16 bases between them. This chain's CDR3 is CASSFASGYGETQYF. The DNA of the CDR3 is TGCGCCAGCAGCTTTGCTTCTGGCTATGGGGAGACCCAGTACTTC.

CDR3 in DNA: TGTGCCAGCAGCTCGATTTACGGACCGTCAGGAGCTTTCTTT. This codes for CASSSIYGPSGAFF. This rearrangement joins TRBV5-6 to TRBJ1-1; D unclear. V was trimmed by 3 bases and J by 10 bases, leaving 19 bases between them. The germline CDR1 and CDR2 sequences are SGHDT and YYEEEE. The CDR3 contains 14 residues.

The chain couples TRBV19 to TRBJ2-1; TRBD1 might be the D (5 bases). The CDR3 length is 15 residues. V was cut by 6 bases and J by 2 bases, with 14 bases left in between. CDR1 and CDR2 from the germline V gene are LNHDA and SQIVND (reference sequence). The CDR3 here is CASRMTDLTYNEQFF. The DNA of the CDR3 is TGTGCCAGTAGGATGACAGATTTAACCTACAATGAGCAGTTCTTC.

In its sample, this clone was seen a few times. The J gene is TRBJ1-5, the V gene TRBV10-2; D gene ambiguous. The CDR3 runs 13 residues. Germline assignment: CDR1 WSHSY and CDR2 SAAADI. V dropped 6 bases and J dropped 5 bases, with 11 bases sitting between them. CDR3 sequence reads: CASSDGSHQPQHF. The CDR3 nucleotides are TGCGCCAGCAGCGACGGTTCGCATCAGCCCCAGCATTTT.

A few counts support this clone. J is TRBJ2-7 and V is TRBV29-1; D ambiguous. Trimming took 0 bases from V and 5 from J, leaving 5 bases between them. Germline V gene sequence: CDR1 SQVTM, CDR2 ANQGSEA. The CDR3 is made up of 11 amino acids. CDR3 sequence: CSVEDLDEQYF. The CDR3 DNA sequence: TGCAGCGTTGAAGATCTTGACGAGCAGTACTTC.

V usage is TRBV6-1 and J usage is TRBJ2-2; TRBD2 matches at 14 bases. This CDR3 has 19 amino acids. Unmatched junction bases numbered 9, after V lost 1 base and J lost 5 bases. Germline loops: CDR1 MNHNS, CDR2 SASEGT. DNA of the CDR3: TGTGCCAGCAGTGAAGGAGTGGGACTAGCGGGAGAAAGAACCGGGGAGCTGTTTTTT. Translating gives CASSEGVGLAGERTGELFF.

The J gene is TRBJ1-2, the V gene TRBV5-4, with 8 nucleotides matching TRBD1. Germline V gene sequence: CDR1 SGHNT, CDR2 YYREEE (reference sequence). With V trimmed by 0 bases and J by 1 base, 2 bases remained unmatched. The CDR3 is 15 residues long. The CDR3 DNA follows: TGTGCCAGCAGCTTGGAACAGGGGGGTAACTATGGCTACACCTTC. This codes for CASSLEQGGNYGYTF.